This T cell receptor (beta chain) was identified during a study of monozygotic twins with inflammatory bowel disease. Study observations and caveats: There were differing immunosuppressive treatments, which may have added variability to patient repertoires. IBD patients shared fewer clonotypes with others than healthy twins, especially with disease activity.

A remark on this clonotype: What it binds is not known.

Germline CDR1 and CDR2: MNHNY and SVGAGI (reference sequence). The CDR3 length is 14 residues. No DNA is given; TCRdb re-called the 5' RACE reads and lists each CDR3 protein once. This table holds 110,000 to 150,000 distinct CDR3 sequences. This sequence joins TRBV6-6 and TRBJ2-1; the D gene TCRdb calls, TRBD2, cannot be checked with no DNA. This receptor was identified in a human donor with ulcerative colitis or Crohn's disease, or a healthy co-twin of an affected twin (not recorded which). What was sequenced was blood. Here the CDR3 reads CASSYASSRGEQFF.